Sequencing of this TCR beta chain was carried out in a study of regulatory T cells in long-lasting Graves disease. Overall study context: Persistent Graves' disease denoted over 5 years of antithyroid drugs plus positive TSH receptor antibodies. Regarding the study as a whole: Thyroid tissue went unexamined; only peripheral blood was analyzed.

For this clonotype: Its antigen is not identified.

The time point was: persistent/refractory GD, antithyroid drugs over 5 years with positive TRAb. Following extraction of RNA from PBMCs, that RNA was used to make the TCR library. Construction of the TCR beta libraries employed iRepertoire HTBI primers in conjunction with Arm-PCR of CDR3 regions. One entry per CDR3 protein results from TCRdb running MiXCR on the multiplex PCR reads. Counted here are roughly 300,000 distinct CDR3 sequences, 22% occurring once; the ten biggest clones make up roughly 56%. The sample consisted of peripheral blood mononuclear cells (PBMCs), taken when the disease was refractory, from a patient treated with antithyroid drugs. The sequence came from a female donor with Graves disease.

The CDR3 region has the DNA TGTGCCAGCAGTACGCACAGGTTCCTCTCTGGAAACACCATATATTTT. Translation gives CASSTHRFLSGNTIYF. This sequence joins TRBV12-3 or TRBV12-4 and TRBJ1-3; D perhaps matches TRBD1 (5 bases). V lost 5 bases and J 0 bases, leaving 14 bases between the germline ends. This CDR3 is built from 16 residues.